The rows below give T cell receptor beta chains drawn from one sample of a study of cytomegalovirus exposure and HLA in healthy donors. The repertoire was sequenced with immunoSEQ multiplex PCR; TCRdb's copy has only in-frame clones and lacks some. The sample records some 130,000 clones, around 81% being singletons. Material: PBMCs. These receptors were taken from a woman aged 50 to 60 in good health and CMV-seronegative. The CDR3 runs from the conserved cysteine through the conserved F or W. D genes are given only for firm matches. Only part of the rows carry a size: once, few, many, or a class if the clone is expanded.

d_call	v_call	clone_size	j_call	cdr3_nt	cdr3_aa
NA	TRBV5-1	NA	TRBJ2-1	TGCGCCAGCAGCTCGGAGGGCAGGGCCTACAATGAGCAGTTCTTC	CASSSEGRAYNEQFF
NA	TRBV6-6	few	TRBJ2-3	TGTGCCAGCAGATGGAGCACGGGCACAGATACGCAGTATTTT	CASRWSTGTDTQYF
TRBD2	TRBV30	NA	TRBJ2-7	TGTGCCTGGAGTCGCCAGGGAGCGGGAGTTACCTACGAGCAGTACTTC	CAWSRQGAGVTYEQYF
NA	TRBV4-2	NA	TRBJ2-2	TGTGCCAGCAGCTCCCAGGGGCCCGGCACCGGGGAGCTGTTTTTT	CASSSQGPGTGELFF
NA	TRBV7-9	NA	TRBJ1-5	TGTGCCAGCAGCTTATTGGTTGACACGGGCAATCAGCCCCAGCATTTT	CASSLLVDTGNQPQHF
NA	TRBV6-5	NA	TRBJ1-2	TGTGCCAGCAGTTACTACGGGTACTCTTATGGCTACCCCTTC	CASSYYGYSYGYPF
NA	TRBV28	NA	TRBJ2-3	TGTGCCAGCAGTTCCGACGCGACTCGGTCGGATACGCAGTATTTT	CASSSDATRSDTQYF
NA	TRBV6-1	NA	TRBJ2-7	TGTGCCAGCAGTGAAGGTGGAGCAGTTCCTCAGTACTTC	CASSEGGAVPQYF
TRBD2	TRBV5-1	once	TRBJ2-2	TGCGCCAGCAGCCGATGGACTAGCGGGATAGCGAACACCGGGGAGCTGTTTTTT	CASSRWTSGIANTGELFF
NA	TRBV7-2	few	TRBJ1-1	TGTGCCAGCAGTTCACAGGGTATAACGACTGAAGCTTTCTTT	CASSSQGITTEAFF
TRBD1	TRBV6-1	NA	TRBJ2-7	TGTGCCAGCAGTGGTTGGGACAGGGGCCGCCGTGAGCAGTACTTC	CASSGWDRGRREQYF
NA	TRBV4-3	NA	TRBJ1-3	TGCGCCAGCAGCCAAGCAACAGGGAGCTCTGGAAACACCATATATTTT	CASSQATGSSGNTIYF
TRBD1	TRBV2	NA	TRBJ2-7	TGTGCCAGCACCCCCGACAGGGCGGTAGGCCACGAGCAGCACTTC	CASTPDRAVGHEQHF
TRBD1	TRBV30	NA	TRBJ1-5	TGTGCCTGGGACCGGGACAGGGGCCTCAATCAGCCCCAGCATTTT	CAWDRDRGLNQPQHF
TRBD2	TRBV7-2	NA	TRBJ2-7	TGTGCCAGCAGCCGACTAGCGGGAGGGTGGGAGCAGTACTTC	CASSRLAGGWEQYF
TRBD1	TRBV19	NA	TRBJ1-2	TGTGCCACACAATCCCGGGACAGGGCGGGCTACACCTTC	CATQSRDRAGYTF
NA	TRBV7-3	NA	TRBJ1-1	TGTGCCAGCAGCTTCAACCGGGACACTGAAGCTTTCTTT	CASSFNRDTEAFF
NA	TRBV15	NA	TRBJ2-3	TGTGCCACCAGCAGAGATGATGAGGGGGAAACAGATACGCAGTATTTT	CATSRDDEGETDTQYF
NA	TRBV5-6	few	TRBJ1-4	TGTGCCAGCAGCTTCCGCAGGGAATCAGGGATAGGTGGTGAAAAACTGTTTTTT	CASSFRRESGIGGEKLFF
TRBD2	TRBV6-4	once	TRBJ2-1	TGTGCCAGCAGTGCCGGGACTAGCGACTACAATGAGCAGTTCTTC	CASSAGTSDYNEQFF
NA	TRBV9	few	TRBJ2-2	TGTGCCAGCACCCATCGAGGGGGGGCGAACACCGGGGAGCTGTTTTTT	CASTHRGGANTGELFF
NA	TRBV7-2	NA	TRBJ1-2	TGTGCCAGCAGCTTAGAAGGAAAGAAGGGGAGCTACACCTTC	CASSLEGKKGSYTF
TRBD2	TRBV9	NA	TRBJ2-7	TGTGCCAGCAGCATGGGACTAGCTAGCTACGAGCAGTACTTC	CASSMGLASYEQYF
TRBD1	TRBV7-8	NA	TRBJ1-2	TGTGCCAGCACAACTCTCGGGGGGGACAGGGTCGATGGCTACACCTTC	CASTTLGGDRVDGYTF
NA	TRBV29-1	NA	TRBJ2-7	TGCAGCGCCGGCCGGGGTGCGTGGGAGCAGTACTTC	CSAGRGAWEQYF
TRBD2	TRBV7-7	NA	TRBJ2-1	TGTGCTAGCAGCTCCCGGCTAGCGGGAGTGGGCAATGAGCAGTTCTTC	CASSSRLAGVGNEQFF
NA	TRBV18	NA	TRBJ1-4	TGTGCCAGCTCACCGGGCGTCCCCACTAATGAAAAACTGTTTTTT	CASSPGVPTNEKLFF
TRBD2	TRBV11-1	NA	TRBJ2-1	TGTGCCAGCAGCTTTCGGGCGGGAGGCCTCTCCTACAATGAGCAGTTCTTC	CASSFRAGGLSYNEQFF
NA	TRBV15	NA	TRBJ1-2	TGTGCCACCAGCAGAGAGAACTTGTATGGCTACACCTTC	CATSRENLYGYTF
NA	TRBV5-1	NA	TRBJ2-7	TGCGCCAGCAGCTTGATTGCGGGAACAACCTACGAGCAGTACTTC	CASSLIAGTTYEQYF
TRBD1	TRBV6-1	NA	TRBJ1-5	TGTGCCAGCAGTGAAGGGGACAGGGTGGACCAGCCCCAGCATTTT	CASSEGDRVDQPQHF
NA	TRBV4-3	NA	TRBJ1-1	TGCGCCAGCAGCCAAGATCCGAATCGGGTGGAAACTGAAGCTTTCTTT	CASSQDPNRVETEAFF
TRBD2	TRBV13	NA	TRBJ2-2	TGTGCCAGCAGCTTAGGCCCCATAGCGGGAGGGACCACCGGGGAGCTGTTTTTT	CASSLGPIAGGTTGELFF
TRBD1	TRBV7-2	once	TRBJ2-1	TGTGCCAGCAGCTTGGACTTAAACAGGGGCAATGAGCAGTTCTTC	CASSLDLNRGNEQFF
TRBD1	TRBV9	NA	TRBJ1-2	TGTGCCAGCAGCGTAGCTATAACAGGGGGTGATGATGGCTACACCTTC	CASSVAITGGDDGYTF
NA	TRBV28	few	TRBJ1-2	TGTGCCAGCAGTCCCCTCCAGGGCTATGGCTACACCTTC	CASSPLQGYGYTF
NA	TRBV4-3	NA	TRBJ1-2	TGCGCCAGCAGCCAAGATACAGAGAGCTATGGCTACACCTTC	CASSQDTESYGYTF